What follows describes a single T cell receptor (beta chain). The data were obtained in a study of blood T cell repertoires in COVID-19. Trimming pared 5 bases from V and 0 bases from J, leaving 11 bases between. Germline CDR1 is LNHDA and CDR2 is SQIVND (reference sequence). This CDR3 contains 15 residues. Measured with immunoSEQ multiplex PCR; TCRdb has only the in-frame clones, and not every one. The top ten hold approximately 2.5% of the sample, which has about 390,000 clones, 70% to 90% seen once. Seattle patient enrollment occurred during active infection, with longitudinal follow-up thereafter.

V is TRBV19 and J is TRBJ1-3, with D hard to call. Sequenced input: peripheral blood. The TCR comes from an older woman with COVID-19, enrolled during active disease. Written as DNA, the CDR3 is TGTGCCAGTAGTGAGAGCTGGTACTCTGGAAACACCATATATTTT. Its protein product is CASSESWYSGNTIYF.